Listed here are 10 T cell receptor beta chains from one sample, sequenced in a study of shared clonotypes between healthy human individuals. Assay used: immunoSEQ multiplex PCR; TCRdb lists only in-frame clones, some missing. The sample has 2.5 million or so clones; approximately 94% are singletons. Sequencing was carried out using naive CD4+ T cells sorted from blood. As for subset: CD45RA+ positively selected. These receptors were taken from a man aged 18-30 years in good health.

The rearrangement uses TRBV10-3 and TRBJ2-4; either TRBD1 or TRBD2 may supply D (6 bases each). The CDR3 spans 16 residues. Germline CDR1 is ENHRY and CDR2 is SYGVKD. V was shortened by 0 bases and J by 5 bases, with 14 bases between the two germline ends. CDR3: CAISESKGGRENIQYF. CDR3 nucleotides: TGTGCCATCAGTGAGTCGAAGGGGGGAAGGGAAAACATTCAGTACTTC.

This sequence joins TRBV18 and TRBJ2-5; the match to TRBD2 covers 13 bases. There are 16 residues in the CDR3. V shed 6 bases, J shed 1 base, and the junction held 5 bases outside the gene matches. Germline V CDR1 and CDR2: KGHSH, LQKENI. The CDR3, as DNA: TGTGCCAGCTCTCAAGGACTAGCGGGGGTCCAAGAGACCCAGTACTTC. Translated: CASSQGLAGVQETQYF.

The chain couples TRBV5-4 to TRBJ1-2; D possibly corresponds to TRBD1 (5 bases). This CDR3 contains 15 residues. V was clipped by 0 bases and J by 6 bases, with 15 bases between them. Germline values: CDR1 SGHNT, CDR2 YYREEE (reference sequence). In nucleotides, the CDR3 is TGTGCCAGCAGCTTGGGGGGCAGGCGAGATAATGGCTACACCTTC. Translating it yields CASSLGGRRDNGYTF.

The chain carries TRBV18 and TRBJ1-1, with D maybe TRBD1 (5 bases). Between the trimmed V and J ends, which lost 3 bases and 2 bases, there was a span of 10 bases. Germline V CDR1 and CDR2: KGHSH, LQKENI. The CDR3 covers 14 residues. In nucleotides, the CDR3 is TGTGCCAGCTCACCCTCAGGGTTTAACACTGAAGCTTTCTTT. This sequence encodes CASSPSGFNTEAFF.

Here the CDR3 reads CASSESVAGLNTEAFF. DNA of the CDR3: TGCGCCAGCAGTGAGTCCGTGGCGGGATTGAACACTGAAGCTTTCTTT. The chain recombines TRBV10-1 with TRBJ1-1; D is ambiguous. V gave up 0 bases and J gave up 0 bases, with 11 bases separating them. The germline V gene has CDR1 WNHNN and CDR2 SYGVQD (reference sequence). This CDR3 is 16 amino acids long.

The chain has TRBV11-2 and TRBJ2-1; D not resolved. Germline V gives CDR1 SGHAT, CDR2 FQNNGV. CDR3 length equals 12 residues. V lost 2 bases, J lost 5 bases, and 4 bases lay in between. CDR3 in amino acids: CASSLQDNEQFF. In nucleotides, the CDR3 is TGTGCCAGCAGCTTACAGGACAATGAGCAGTTCTTC.

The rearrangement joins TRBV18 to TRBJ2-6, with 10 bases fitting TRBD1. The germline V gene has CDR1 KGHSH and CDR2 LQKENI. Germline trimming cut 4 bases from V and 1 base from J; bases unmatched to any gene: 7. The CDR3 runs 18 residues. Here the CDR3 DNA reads TGTGCCAGCTCACTTCAGACAGGGGGCGCATCTGGGGCCAACGTCCTGACTTTC. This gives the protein CASSLQTGGASGANVLTF.

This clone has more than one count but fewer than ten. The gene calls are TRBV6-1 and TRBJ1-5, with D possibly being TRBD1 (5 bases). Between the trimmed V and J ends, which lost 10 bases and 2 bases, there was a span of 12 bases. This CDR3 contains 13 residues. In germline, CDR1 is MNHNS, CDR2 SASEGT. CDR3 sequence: CATQGRGNQPQHF. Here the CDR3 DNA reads TGTGCCACCCAGGGTCGTGGCAATCAGCCCCAGCATTTT.

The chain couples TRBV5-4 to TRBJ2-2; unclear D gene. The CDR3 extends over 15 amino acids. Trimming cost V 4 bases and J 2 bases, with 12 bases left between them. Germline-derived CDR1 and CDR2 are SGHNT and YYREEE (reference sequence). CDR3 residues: CASSKDTVNTGELFF. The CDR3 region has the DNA TGTGCCAGCAGCAAAGACACCGTTAACACCGGGGAGCTGTTTTTT.

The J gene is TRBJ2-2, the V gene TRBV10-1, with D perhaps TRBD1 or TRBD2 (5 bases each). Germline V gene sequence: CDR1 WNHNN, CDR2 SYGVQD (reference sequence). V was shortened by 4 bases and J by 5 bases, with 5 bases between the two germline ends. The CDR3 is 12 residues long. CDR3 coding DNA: TGCGCCAGCAGTGGGGGGACCGGGGAGCTGTTTTTT. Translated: CASSGGTGELFF.